This is a list of T cell receptor beta chains from one sample in a study of CD8 T cells in ankylosing spondylitis. TCRdb re-derived calls from the 5' RACE reads in MiXCR, one entry per CDR3 protein. The profile shows 250,000 to 400,000 distinct CDR3 sequences, more than 9% of them singletons. Sequences were obtained from blood, either unsorted or a sorted T cell fraction (not recorded which). These receptors all come from a female donor with ankylosing spondylitis or in good health (not recorded which). The CDR3 runs from the conserved cysteine through the conserved F or W. D genes are given only for firm matches. A row's size may be missing; if present it is once, few, many or a size class.

j_gene,abundance,d_gene,v_gene,CDR3nt,CDR3aa
TRBJ1-1,NA,TRBD1,TRBV7-9,TGTGCCAGCAGGGGACAGGGGGCGAACACTGAAGCTTTCTTT,CASRGQGANTEAFF
TRBJ2-1,many,TRBD2,TRBV20-1,TGCAGTGCTCGCATACTAGCGGGGGGGGAAATATACTACAATGAGCAGTTCTTC,CSARILAGGEIYYNEQFF
TRBJ2-5,many,NA,TRBV5-1,TGCGCCAGCAGCTTGGCGACAGGCAGGATGGAGACCCAGTACTTC,CASSLATGRMETQYF
TRBJ1-5,NA,NA,TRBV19,TGTGCCAGTAGACGGGGGACAACGGTTCGCAATCAGCCCCAGCATTTT,CASRRGTTVRNQPQHF
TRBJ2-1,NA,TRBD1,TRBV27,TGTGCCAGCAGTAACCTGTACAGGGGAAGGGACGGTGAGCAGTTCTTC,CASSNLYRGRDGEQFF
TRBJ2-2,NA,NA,TRBV10-3,TGTGCCATCAGCCCCCTCGGCGGATCGAACACCGGGGAGCTGTTTTTT,CAISPLGGSNTGELFF
TRBJ2-5,few,TRBD2,TRBV7-2,TGTGCCAGCAGCAAACTAGCGGGGCAAGAGACCCAGTACTTC,CASSKLAGQETQYF
TRBJ2-5,NA,TRBD1,TRBV9,TGTGCCAGCAGCGTAGCAGCTGGGGGACAGGGGATTGAGACCCAGTACTTC,CASSVAAGGQGIETQYF
TRBJ2-3,many,NA,TRBV7-2,TGTGCCAGCAGCCCAAGGAGCCGGGATACGCAGTATTTT,CASSPRSRDTQYF
TRBJ2-2,many,NA,TRBV5-1,TGCGCCAGCAGCTTCATCGGCAGGGGCACCGGGGAGCTGTTTTTT,CASSFIGRGTGELFF
TRBJ2-1,many,NA,TRBV28,TGTGCCAGCAGTTCGGGACTCCCTGGCCACAATGAGCAGTTCTTC,CASSSGLPGHNEQFF
TRBJ1-5,NA,NA,TRBV27,TGTGCCAGCAGTCCCACACAGGGTCAGCCCCAGCATTTT,CASSPTQGQPQHF
TRBJ2-1,many,TRBD2,TRBV20-1,TGCAGTGCTAGAGATCCTAGCGGGGTATACAATGAGCAGTTCTTC,CSARDPSGVYNEQFF
TRBJ1-5,many,NA,TRBV6-5,TGTGCCAGCAGTTACTCGACGGTGGGTAGCAATCAGCCCCAGCATTTT,CASSYSTVGSNQPQHF
TRBJ2-5,NA,TRBD2,TRBV18,TGTGCCAGCTCACCACCTAGCGGGAGTGCTGGGACCCAGTACTTC,CASSPPSGSAGTQYF
TRBJ1-5,few,NA,TRBV28,TGTGCCAGCAGTACGGGACCGACAGAACCCCAGCATTTT,CASSTGPTEPQHF
TRBJ1-5,few,NA,TRBV5-8,TGTGCCAGCACCCGGGCTGTCGGGGATATGGGTCAGCCCCAGCATTTT,CASTRAVGDMGQPQHF
TRBJ1-1,few,NA,TRBV7-8,TGTGCCAGCATCGCGACCGGGGCCAGGATTCATAACACTGAAGCTTTCTTT,CASIATGARIHNTEAFF
TRBJ2-7,NA,TRBD1,TRBV28,TGTGCCAGCAGAGGCGGGACAGGGCGCACCTACGAGCAGTACTTC,CASRGGTGRTYEQYF
TRBJ1-6,many,NA,TRBV5-6,TGTGCCAGCAGCCGGCCGGGACGGATAAATTCACCCCTCCACTTT,CASSRPGRINSPLHF
TRBJ2-1,many,NA,TRBV10-2,TGCGCCAGCAGTGAGCAGGCGGGGGCTAACAATGAGCAGTTCTTC,CASSEQAGANNEQFF
TRBJ2-5,NA,TRBD2,TRBV20-1,TGCAGTGCTAGCATGTTGGCGGGAGGGCAAGAGACCCAGTACTTC,CSASMLAGGQETQYF
TRBJ2-1,many,NA,TRBV30,TGTGCCTGGAGTGGTACGGGGCGAAGGGGGCAGTTCTTC,CAWSGTGRRGQFF
TRBJ1-1,many,NA,TRBV20-1,TGCAGTGCTAGGGACAAGGGACGGGGGATTGAAGCTTTCTTT,CSARDKGRGIEAFF
TRBJ1-6,few,NA,TRBV11-3,TGTGCCAGCAGCTTAGGCCGGGAAAGGCCCCTCCACTTT,CASSLGRERPLHF
TRBJ2-5,few,TRBD2,TRBV29-1,TGCAGCGTTGGGAGCGGGAGGCAGGAGACCCAGTACTTC,CSVGSGRQETQYF
TRBJ1-5,few,NA,TRBV19,TGTGCCAGTAGTATTAAAGGGCGGAATAGCAATCAGCCCCAGCATTTT,CASSIKGRNSNQPQHF
TRBJ1-1,few,TRBD1,TRBV3-1,TGTGCCAGCAGCCAAAGGGACAGGGGGCCGGTGAACACTGAAGCTTTCTTT,CASSQRDRGPVNTEAFF
TRBJ2-7,many,NA,TRBV20-1,TGCAGTGCTAGACATATTCAGGGGTCCTACGAGCAGTACTTC,CSARHIQGSYEQYF
TRBJ1-6,many,TRBD1,TRBV12-3/TRBV12-4,TGTGCCAGCAGTTTCGGGGGGCTGACAGGGGAAGGATCACCCCTCCACTTT,CASSFGGLTGEGSPLHF
TRBJ2-7,few,NA,TRBV30,TGTGCCTGGAGCACTGCCTCCCCCTACGAGCAGTACTTC,CAWSTASPYEQYF
TRBJ2-1,many,TRBD2,TRBV28,TGTGCCAGCACCAGACTAGCGGGAGGGGGCTACAATGAGCAGTTCTTC,CASTRLAGGGYNEQFF
TRBJ1-1,many,NA,TRBV12-3/TRBV12-4,TGTGCCAGCAGTTTAAAACCTCGGACTGAAGCTTTCTTT,CASSLKPRTEAFF
TRBJ1-6,NA,TRBD1,TRBV6-5,TGTGCCAGCACTTATTCTTGGACAGGGAGTGATTCACCCCTCCACTTT,CASTYSWTGSDSPLHF
TRBJ2-7,NA,TRBD1,TRBV5-1,TGCGCCAGCAGCGCGACGGGACAGGCACTCAACGAGCAGTACTTC,CASSATGQALNEQYF
TRBJ2-1,many,NA,TRBV20-1,TGCAGTGCCACCCGGGACCCGGAGCAGTTCTTC,CSATRDPEQFF
TRBJ2-3,many,NA,TRBV20-1,TGCAGTGCTAGTTCATCCTCAAACACAGATACGCAGTATTTT,CSASSSSNTDTQYF
TRBJ2-5,NA,NA,TRBV5-5,TGTGCCAGCAGCTTGGCGGACGCCCCAGAGACCCAGTACTTC,CASSLADAPETQYF
TRBJ1-4,NA,NA,TRBV7-8,TGTGCCAGCAGCCCTAACCGCGACGGGGATCATAATGAAAAACTGTTTTTT,CASSPNRDGDHNEKLFF
TRBJ2-3,many,NA,TRBV28,TGTGCCAGCAGCCCGGGGTGGATGGGCACAGATACGCAGTATTTT,CASSPGWMGTDTQYF
TRBJ2-5,few,NA,TRBV2,TGTGCCAGCACCTGGACGGTCCCTGGGGAGACCCAGTACTTC,CASTWTVPGETQYF
TRBJ2-7,many,TRBD2,TRBV27,TGTGCCAGCAGTTTGTCGGCTAGCGGGAGGCCTAACATCTACGAGCAGTACTTC,CASSLSASGRPNIYEQYF
TRBJ2-5,many,TRBD1,TRBV29-1,TGCAGCGTGGAAATTTGGGACAGCCAAGAGACCCAGTACTTC,CSVEIWDSQETQYF
TRBJ1-5,many,NA,TRBV7-8,TGTGCCAGCAGCCCAACCCCGAGACAGGCGGCTCAGCCCCAGCATTTT,CASSPTPRQAAQPQHF
TRBJ2-7,many,NA,TRBV28,TGTGCCAGCAGGCGGGCTTACGAGCAGTACTTC,CASRRAYEQYF
TRBJ2-7,NA,NA,TRBV3-1,TGTGCCAGCAGCCAAGACTACGGTCGGGTCGAGCAGTACTTC,CASSQDYGRVEQYF
TRBJ2-1,NA,TRBD1,TRBV10-3,TGTGCCATCAGTGAACAGGGGGCCGTCTCTCCGTTCTTC,CAISEQGAVSPFF
TRBJ2-3,NA,NA,TRBV5-1,TGCGCCAGCAGCTTGGCACCTCCTAGCGATACGCAGTATTTT,CASSLAPPSDTQYF
TRBJ1-2,many,NA,TRBV10-3,TGTGCCATCAGTGGGACAGAATCCTATGGCTACACCTTC,CAISGTESYGYTF
TRBJ1-1,few,NA,TRBV5-1,TGCGCCAGCAGCGCCCTCGACGGTAACACTGAAGCTTTCTTT,CASSALDGNTEAFF
TRBJ2-2,few,NA,TRBV12-3/TRBV12-4,TGTGCCAGCAGTTTTACTAGCACCGGGGAGCTGTTTTTT,CASSFTSTGELFF
TRBJ1-1,few,NA,TRBV6-2/TRBV6-3,TGTGCCAGCGGGGAAGCTTTCTTT,CASGEAFF
TRBJ2-2,many,NA,TRBV20-1,TGCAGTGCTAGAGATCGGCAGACTACCGGGGAGCTGTTTTTT,CSARDRQTTGELFF